The T cell receptor (beta chain) described here comes from a study of tumor-infiltrating lymphocytes in primary liver carcinoma. Study summary: Ranging in age from 30 to 69 years, the patients were men and women. Productive TCRbeta read yields ran from roughly 3.65 to 7.13 million per sample and were similar between tissues. Findings of the study overall: No more than about 8-24% of top clones could be seen in all five tumor regions.

The researchers produced TCR beta cDNA from around 0.5 ug total RNA with a constant-region primer. Three nested multiplex PCR rounds, a slightly modified ARM-PCR method, built the TCR beta libraries. TRBV1-TRBV30 forward primers paired with a C-beta reverse primer drove the first two PCR rounds, around 9 cycles each. One entry per CDR3 protein, called by TCRdb with MiXCR from the multiplex PCR reads. The data show roughly 120,000 distinct CDR3 sequences, around 60% seen once. Extraction of RNA together with DNA used 20-30 mg of unsorted bulk tissue. Those patients suffered from chronic HBV infection and were treatment-naive. There are 14 residues in the CDR3. The trim removed 4 bases at V and 2 bases at J, leaving 0 bases unmatched. Per the germline V gene, CDR1 is SGHAT and CDR2 is FQNNGV. This clonotype is judged medium-sized. Its specificity is unknown.

Sample: liver tumor tissue from sampling region 1. The subset here: tumor region T1, superior pole. The TCR comes from a woman in her sixties or seventies with primary liver carcinoma and hepatitis B virus infection. The chain employs TRBV11-2 and TRBJ2-5, with 11 bases matching TRBD2. The CDR3 DNA sequence: TGTGCCAGCAGCTGGACTAGCGGGCAAGAGACCCAGTACTTC. Translating gives CASSWTSGQETQYF.